This TCR beta chain stems from a study of T-cell reconstitution after alpha-beta-depleted transplantation in children. This CDR3 contains 14 residues. Germline CDR1 is SGHRS and CDR2 is YFSETQ. With 4 bases removed from V and 1 base from J, the gap between germline ends came to 12 bases. This clonotype turned up a few times. The antigen is not known. Study-wide points: Reportedly, alpha-beta T cells present about two months post-transplant originated from several hundred expanded clones of graft origin. After transplant, high TCRbeta diversity at day 60 in some patients arose from surviving recipient T cells and thymic progenitors. T-cell counts and diversity at one year post-transplant came mainly from newly produced T cells.

Preparation of the TCRbeta library was carried out with unique molecular identifiers. TCRdb independently ran MiXCR on the PCR reads; one entry per CDR3 protein. The sample records 500,000 to 600,000 distinct CDR3 sequences, more than 20% being singletons. The V call is TRBV5-1, the J call TRBJ2-7; D possibly corresponds to TRBD2 (6 bases). This receptor was obtained from a boy under two years old with Wiskott-Aldrich syndrome, due to receive a stem cell transplant. Sequencing was performed on PBMCs, taken before TCRalphabeta/CD19-depleted stem cell transplant. The CDR3 region has the DNA TGCGCCAGCAGCGGAACAGGACTATCCTACGAGCAGTACTTC. This codes for CASSGTGLSYEQYF.